These 7 T cell receptor beta chains were all obtained from the same sample, sequenced in a study of CD8+ T cells in alopecia areata. Once RNA had been extracted, it was reverse transcribed into cDNA to act as the sequencing template. Clones were read by immunoSEQ multiplex PCR, and TCRdb kept only the in-frame ones, dropping some. The sample includes 95,000 to 100,000 clones, about three fifths seen only once; the top ten take about 17%. Sample treatment: oral pan-JAK inhibitor, 5-10 mg twice daily. Here the sequenced sample was CD8+ T cells sorted from blood, taken at roughly week 55, from a patient treated with tofacitinib. The source of these receptors is a human donor with alopecia areata.

This chain joins TRBV11-3 and TRBJ2-1, with 8 positions matching TRBD2. V shed 5 bases, J shed 3 bases, and the junction held 18 bases outside the gene matches. Germline CDR1 and CDR2: SGHNT and YENEEA. This CDR3 contains 19 residues. The CDR3 nucleotides read TGTGCCAGCAGCATAGGGTTAGCGGGGCCCGGCCCAGACTACAATGAGCAGTTCTTC. Protein product: CASSIGLAGPGPDYNEQFF.

The J gene is TRBJ2-7, the V gene TRBV29-1; D is possibly TRBD1 or TRBD2 (5 bases each). Deletions cut 2 bases from V and 0 bases from J, with 20 bases between. CDR1 and CDR2 (germline): SQVTM, ANQGSEA. The CDR3 loop spans 17 amino acids. The CDR3 loop reads CSVERQNRDGISYEQYF. The CDR3 region has the DNA TGCAGCGTTGAACGCCAAAATCGGGACGGTATCTCCTACGAGCAGTACTTC.

This sequence joins TRBV6-5 and TRBJ2-6; D remains unclear. CDR3 length: 13 residues. Germline V gene data show CDR1 as MNHEY and CDR2 as SVGAGI. V lost 5 bases to trimming and J lost 2 bases, with 4 bases between them. The CDR3 loop is CASSPTGANVLTF. CDR3 DNA: TGTGCCAGCAGTCCGACTGGGGCCAACGTCCTGACTTTC.

This clone was observed once. The chain combines TRBV5-1 with TRBJ1-1; 9 nucleotides line up with TRBD1. The germline V gene encodes CDR1 SGHRS and CDR2 YFSETQ. V trimming: 3 bases; J trimming: 1 base; junction bases outside the gene matches: 4. The CDR3 totals 15 residues. CDR3 loop: CASSWTGAPNTEAFF. CDR3 sequence (DNA): TGCGCCAGCAGCTGGACAGGGGCCCCGAACACTGAAGCTTTCTTT.

This chain uses TRBV5-4 with TRBJ1-1; D unresolved. Per the germline V gene, CDR1 is SGHNT and CDR2 is YYREEE (reference sequence). The CDR3 sequence is 12 residues long. V lost 2 bases to trimming and J lost 1 base, with 3 bases between them. CDR3 in amino acids: CASSFGNTEAFF. CDR3 in DNA: TGTGCCAGCAGCTTCGGGAACACTGAAGCTTTCTTT.

The chain couples TRBV9 to TRBJ2-1; 12 bases agree with TRBD2. The germline V gene has CDR1 SGDLS and CDR2 YYNGEE. The V gene end was trimmed by 4 bases and the J gene end by 7 bases; junction bases not matched to a gene: 3. CDR3 length: 14 residues. The CDR3 DNA reads as TGTGCCAGCAGCCCTAGCGGGGGGGTTAATGAGCAGTTCTTC. As protein: CASSPSGGVNEQFF.

V usage is TRBV27 and J usage is TRBJ2-7, with D possibly matching TRBD2 (5 bases). V dropped 3 bases and J dropped 7 bases, with 7 bases sitting between them. The CDR3 length is 11 residues. Per the germline V gene, CDR1 is MNHEY and CDR2 is SMNVEV (reference sequence). The CDR3 coding sequence is TGTGCCAGCAGTTTTGGAGGAGAGCAGTACTTC. Its translation is CASSFGGEQYF.